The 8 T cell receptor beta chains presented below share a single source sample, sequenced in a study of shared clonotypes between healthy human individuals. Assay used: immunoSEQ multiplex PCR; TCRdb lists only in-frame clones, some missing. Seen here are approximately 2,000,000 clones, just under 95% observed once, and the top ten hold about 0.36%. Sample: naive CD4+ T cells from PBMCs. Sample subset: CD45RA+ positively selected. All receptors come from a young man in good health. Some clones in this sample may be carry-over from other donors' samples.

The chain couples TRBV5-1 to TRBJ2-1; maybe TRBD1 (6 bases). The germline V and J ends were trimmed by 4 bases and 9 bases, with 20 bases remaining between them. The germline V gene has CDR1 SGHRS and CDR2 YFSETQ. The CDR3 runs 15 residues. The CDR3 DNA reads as TGCGCCAGCAGCCTAAAGACAGGCTACAATAGTGAGCAGTTCTTC. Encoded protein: CASSLKTGYNSEQFF.

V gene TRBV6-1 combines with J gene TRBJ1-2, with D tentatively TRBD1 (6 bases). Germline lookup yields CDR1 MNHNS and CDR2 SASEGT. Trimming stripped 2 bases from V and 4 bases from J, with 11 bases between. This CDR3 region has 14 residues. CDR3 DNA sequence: TGTGCCAGCAGTGAATTGGCAGGGGCCTATGGCTACACCTTC. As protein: CASSELAGAYGYTF.

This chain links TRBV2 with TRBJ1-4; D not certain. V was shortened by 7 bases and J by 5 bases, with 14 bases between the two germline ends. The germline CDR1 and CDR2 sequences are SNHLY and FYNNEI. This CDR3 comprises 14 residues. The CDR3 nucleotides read TGTGCCAGCAAGAGGGCCCGACAAAATGAAAAACTGTTTTTT. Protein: CASKRARQNEKLFF.

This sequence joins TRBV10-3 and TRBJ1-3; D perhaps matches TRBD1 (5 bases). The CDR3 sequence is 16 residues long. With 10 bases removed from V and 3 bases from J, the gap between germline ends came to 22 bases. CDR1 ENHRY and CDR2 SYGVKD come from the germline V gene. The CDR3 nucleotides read TGTGCCACCAGCCCCGGTAGCGGGGGTGATGGAAACACCATATATTTT. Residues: CATSPGSGGDGNTIYF.

The CDR3 DNA reads TGTGCCAGTAGAGAGGACAGAACTAACTATGGCTACACCTTC. This sequence encodes CASREDRTNYGYTF. This chain connects TRBV19 to TRBJ1-2, with a tentative D call TRBD1 (6 bases). Trimming stripped 6 bases from V and 0 bases from J, with 11 bases between. CDR3 length: 14 residues. Germline assignment: CDR1 LNHDA and CDR2 SQIVND (reference sequence).

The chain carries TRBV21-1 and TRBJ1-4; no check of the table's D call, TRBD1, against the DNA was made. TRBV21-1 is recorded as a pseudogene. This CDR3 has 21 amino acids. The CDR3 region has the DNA TGTGCCAGCAGCAAATTGGGGCATCCAGGGGGCGCCTTTATAACTAATGAAAAACTGTTTTTT. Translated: CASSKLGHPGGAFITNEKLFF.

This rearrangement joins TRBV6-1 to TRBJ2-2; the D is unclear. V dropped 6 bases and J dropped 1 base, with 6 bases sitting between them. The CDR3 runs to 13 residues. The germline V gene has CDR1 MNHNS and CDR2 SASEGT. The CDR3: CASRNGNTGELFF. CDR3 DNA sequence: TGTGCCAGCAGGAACGGGAACACCGGGGAGCTGTTTTTT.

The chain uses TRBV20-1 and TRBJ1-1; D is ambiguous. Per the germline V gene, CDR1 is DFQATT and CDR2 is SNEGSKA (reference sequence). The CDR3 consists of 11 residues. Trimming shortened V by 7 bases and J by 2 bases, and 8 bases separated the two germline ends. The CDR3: CSEDQNTEAFF. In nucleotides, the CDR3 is TGCAGTGAGGATCAAAACACTGAAGCTTTCTTT.